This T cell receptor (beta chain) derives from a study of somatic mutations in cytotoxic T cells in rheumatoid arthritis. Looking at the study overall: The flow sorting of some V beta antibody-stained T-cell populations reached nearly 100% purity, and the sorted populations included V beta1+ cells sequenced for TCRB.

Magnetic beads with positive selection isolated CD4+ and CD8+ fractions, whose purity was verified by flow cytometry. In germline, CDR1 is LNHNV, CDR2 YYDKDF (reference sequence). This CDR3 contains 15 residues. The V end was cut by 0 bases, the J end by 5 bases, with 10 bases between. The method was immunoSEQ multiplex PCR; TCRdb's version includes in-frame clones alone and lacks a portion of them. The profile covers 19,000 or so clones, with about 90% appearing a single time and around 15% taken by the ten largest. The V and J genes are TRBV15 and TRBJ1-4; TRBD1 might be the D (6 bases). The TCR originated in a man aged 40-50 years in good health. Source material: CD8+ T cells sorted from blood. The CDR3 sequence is CATSRERTANEKLFF. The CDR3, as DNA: TGTGCCACCAGCAGAGAAAGGACAGCAAATGAAAAACTGTTTTTT.